Listed here are 2 T cell receptor beta chains from one sample, sequenced in a study of CD8 T cells in ankylosing spondylitis. TCRdb re-called the 5' RACE reads with MiXCR, one entry per CDR3 protein. The repertoire holds approximately 140,000 distinct CDR3 sequences, approximately 9.9% seen once, with about 3.3% in the top ten. Sequenced: blood, either unsorted or a sorted T cell fraction (not recorded which). The receptors here all came from a male donor with ankylosing spondylitis or in good health (not recorded which).

This clonotype was detected ten times or more. V gene TRBV7-2 combines with J gene TRBJ2-1; TRBD2 aligns across 7 bases. The CDR3 loop spans 17 amino acids. Germline CDR1 reads SGHTA; CDR2 reads FQGNSA. After removal of 3 bases from V and 5 bases from J, the junction contained 13 bases not matched to a gene. The CDR3 DNA follows: TGTGCCAGCAGCTTTCTTGAGCGGCGGGAGTCCCACAATGAGCAGTTCTTC. Translating gives CASSFLERRESHNEQFF.

This clonotype was seen repeatedly, ten times or more. J is TRBJ2-1 and V is TRBV4-3, with D uncertain. CDR1 and CDR2 (germline): LGHNA, YSLEER. V gave up 0 bases and J gave up 0 bases, with 9 bases separating them. The CDR3 has 16 amino acids. The CDR3 reads CASSQDGRSSYNEQFF. In DNA form, the CDR3 reads TGCGCCAGCAGCCAAGACGGAAGGAGCTCCTACAATGAGCAGTTCTTC.